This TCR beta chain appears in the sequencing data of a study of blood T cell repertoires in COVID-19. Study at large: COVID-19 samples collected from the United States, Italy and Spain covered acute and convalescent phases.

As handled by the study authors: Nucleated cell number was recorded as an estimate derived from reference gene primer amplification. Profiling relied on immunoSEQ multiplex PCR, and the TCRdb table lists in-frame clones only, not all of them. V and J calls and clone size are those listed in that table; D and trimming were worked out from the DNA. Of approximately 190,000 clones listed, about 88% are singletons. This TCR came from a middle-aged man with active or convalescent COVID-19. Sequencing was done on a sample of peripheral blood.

CDR3 sequence: CASSLQGINQPQHF. The CDR3 nucleotides are TGTGCCAGCAGTCTACAGGGGATTAATCAGCCCCAGCATTTT. V is TRBV27 and J is TRBJ1-5, with 7 bases aligning to TRBD1. CDR3 length equals 14 residues. The germline CDR1 and CDR2 sequences are MNHEY and SMNVEV (reference sequence). The junction had 5 bases not matched to a gene; V was cut back by 5 bases and J by 4 bases.